This T cell receptor beta chain was captured in a study of Graves' ophthalmopathy and Graves' hyperthyroidism. About the research overall: At initial diagnosis, peripheral blood was obtained, and this preceded any treatment. Study-level results: Most expanded thyroid clonotypes above 0.001 frequency also appeared in blood. The model predicted progression of ophthalmopathy with a sensitivity of roughly 70%, and its specificity was 72% to 85%.

The V and J ends lost 0 bases and 1 base respectively, with 6 bases between them. CDR1 and CDR2 (germline): MNHEY, SVGAGI. CDR3 length equals 14 residues. TCR beta CDR3 amplification used RNA transcripts. First-round RT-PCR employed HTBI primers, with a second-round multiplex PCR after it. Using its own MiXCR run on the multiplex PCR reads, TCRdb lists one record per CDR3 protein. This table holds about 620,000 distinct CDR3 sequences, about a fifth found once. It was on clinical symptoms, serum thyroxine, TRAb, thyroid ultrasound and orbital computed tomography that diagnosis relied. This clonotype has ten or more counts. The antigen remains undetermined.

The receptor comes from a young woman with stable Graves' hyperthyroidism. Some clones in this sample may be carry-over from other donors' samples. The sample consisted of peripheral blood. V usage is TRBV6-5 and J usage is TRBJ1-1; D is perhaps TRBD1 (5 bases). CDR3 bases: TGTGCCAGCAGTTACTCCACAGGGAACACTGAAGCTTTCTTT. It is translated as CASSYSTGNTEAFF.